This T cell receptor (beta chain) derives from a study of blood T cells in healthy people across ages. Whole-study results and caveats: A roughly linear age-dependent decrease characterized TCR beta diversity per million T cells. Diversity was estimated from one million T cells, and these estimates were considered underestimates.

A second 7 to 11 cycle PCR used barcoded and J-beta primers. Every cDNA molecule bore a tag from a template-switch adaptor containing 12 random nucleotides. One entry per CDR3 protein results from TCRdb running MiXCR on the 5' RACE reads. This table has more than 900,000 distinct CDR3 sequences, about 28% appearing once. Germline CDR1 SNHLY, CDR2 FYNNEI. Trimming removed 4 bases from V and 1 base from J, with 9 bases in between. There are 14 residues in the CDR3. With respect to this clonotype: Its antigen is not known.

The sample was also reused in another study, on T cells of mothers and their children. That investigation notes: Compared with unrelated pairs, related mother-child pairs had slightly higher, non-significant overlap.

The sequenced material came from blood. The V and J genes are TRBV2 and TRBJ2-3; no clear D gene. This TCR was sampled from a middle-aged woman in good health. The CDR3 loop reads CASSVAHGTDTQYF. CDR3 coding DNA: TGTGCCAGCAGTGTGGCCCATGGCACAGATACGCAGTATTTT.